A single sample gave rise to the 31 T cell receptor beta chains below, sequenced in a study of blood T cell repertoires in COVID-19. Profiled with immunoSEQ multiplex PCR; TCRdb holds only in-frame clones, not every one. Here the sample spans around 300,000 clones, around 89% being singletons. What was sequenced was PBMCs or T cells enriched from blood (not recorded which). These receptors were collected from a woman aged 18-29 years who had recovered from COVID-19.

This sequence joins TRBV19 and TRBJ1-5; D possibly corresponds to TRBD1 (6 bases). The length of the CDR3 is 14 residues. The ends were cut back, 5 bases at V and 5 bases at J, with 13 bases in the middle. CDR1 and CDR2 from the germline V gene are LNHDA and SQIVND (reference sequence). CDR3 sequence: CASSGDRYYQPQHF. CDR3 DNA: TGTGCCAGTAGTGGCGACAGGTATTATCAGCCCCAGCATTTT.

The chain links TRBV6-5 to TRBJ1-6; TRBD1 matches at 9 bases. CDR1 and CDR2 (germline): MNHEY, SVGAGI. The CDR3 is made up of 16 amino acids. V trimming: 2 bases; J trimming: 6 bases; junction bases outside the gene matches: 5. The CDR3 loop is CASSYGGTGINSPLHF. The DNA of the CDR3 is TGTGCCAGCAGTTACGGTGGGACAGGGATTAATTCACCCCTCCACTTT.

This chain joins TRBV7-2 and TRBJ2-1; possible D gene TRBD2, 6 bases. V was cut by 0 bases and J by 4 bases, with 7 bases left in between. The germline CDR1 and CDR2 sequences are SGHTA and FQGNSA. This CDR3 is 14 amino acids long. The CDR3, as DNA: TGTGCCAGCAGCTTAGCGGAGGGTTACAATGAGCAGTTCTTC. Protein: CASSLAEGYNEQFF.

The V and J genes are TRBV5-8 and TRBJ1-5, with 9 bases that match TRBD1. The length of the CDR3 is 13 residues. V shed 4 bases and J 6 bases; nucleotides not matched to a gene: 2. Germline V gives CDR1 SGHTS, CDR2 YDEGEE. In DNA, the CDR3 is TGTGCCAGCAGCAGACAGGGGGGTCAGCCCCAGCATTTT. This translates into CASSRQGGQPQHF. The whole variable domain, filled in from reference TRBV5-8 and TRBJ1-5, reads EAGVTQSPTHLIKTRGQQATLRCSPISGHTSVYWYQQALGLGLQFLLWYDEGEERNRGNFPPRFSGRQFPNYSSELNVNALELEDSALYLCASSRQGGQPQHFGDGTRLSIL.

This sequence joins TRBV29-1 and TRBJ1-2, with TRBD1 as a possible D gene (6 bases). Trimming took off 6 bases at V and 3 bases at J, with 20 bases between the two ends. This CDR3 region has 15 residues. Germline V gene lookup returns CDR1 SQVTM and CDR2 ANQGSEA. CDR3 sequence (DNA): TGCAGCGTGGGGGGAGGCGGGGGCGTTGACTATGGCTACACCTTC. Its translation: CSVGGGGGVDYGYTF.

The CDR3 here is CASSLLGQGIFQEQYF. CDR3 nucleotide sequence: TGTGCCAGCAGCCTCCTGGGACAGGGGATATTCCAGGAGCAGTACTTC. The gene calls are TRBV11-2 and TRBJ2-7, with 10 bases fitting TRBD1. The CDR3 has 16 amino acids. Per the germline V gene, CDR1 is SGHAT and CDR2 is FQNNGV. Germline trimming cut 5 bases from V and 7 bases from J; bases unmatched to any gene: 14.

The chain uses TRBV7-8 and TRBJ2-1, with D perhaps TRBD2 (6 bases). The germline V and J ends were trimmed by 3 bases and 6 bases, with 18 bases remaining between them. In germline, CDR1 is SGHVS, CDR2 FQNEAQ. The CDR3 is 16 amino acids. CDR3 in DNA: TGTGCCAGCAGCTTCCCTGGGAGGTCTCAGGTCAATGAGCAGTTCTTC. Its translation: CASSFPGRSQVNEQFF. Full variable domain (remainder filled in from reference TRBV7-8 and TRBJ2-1): GAGVSQSPRYKVAKRGQDVALRCDPISGHVSLFWYQQALGQGPEFLTYFQNEAQLDKSGLPSDRFFAERPEGSVSTLKIQRTQQEDSAVYLCASSFPGRSQVNEQFFGPGTRLTVL.

V is TRBV25-1 and J is TRBJ1-5; 9 bases map to TRBD1. Germline CDR1 and CDR2: MGHDK and SYGVNS. The CDR3 extends over 15 amino acids. With 1 base clipped from V and 7 bases from J, the junction kept 5 bases outside the gene matches. This CDR3 reads CASSESTGGDQPQHF. CDR3 coding DNA: TGTGCCAGCAGTGAATCGACAGGGGGGGACCAGCCCCAGCATTTT. The full variable domain, its missing parts supplied by reference TRBV25-1 and TRBJ1-5, is EADIYQTPRYLVIGTGKKITLECSQTMGHDKMYWYQQDPGMELHLIHYSYGVNSTEKGDLSSESTVSRIRTEHFPLTLESARPSHTSQYLCASSESTGGDQPQHFGDGTRLSIL.

The J gene is TRBJ1-2, the V gene TRBV2; 8 positions agree with TRBD1. J lost 2 bases, V lost 7 bases, and 6 bases had no gene match. Germline V gene data show CDR1 as SNHLY and CDR2 as FYNNEI. This CDR3 contains 14 residues. The CDR3 bases are TGTGCCAGCACTTGGGACAGGTCGAACTATGGCTACACCTTC. Protein sequence: CASTWDRSNYGYTF.

This chain joins TRBV24-1 and TRBJ2-5; 7 bases fit TRBD1. CDR3 length: 14 amino acids. Germline loops: CDR1 KGHDR, CDR2 SFDVKD. J lost 3 bases, V lost 3 bases, and 3 bases had no gene match. The CDR3 sequence is CATSDTTGEETQYF. CDR3 nucleotides: TGTGCCACCAGTGATACAACAGGGGAAGAGACCCAGTACTTC.

The V and J genes are TRBV10-3 and TRBJ1-2; 9 nucleotides line up with TRBD1. This CDR3 is built from 14 residues. Trimming took 3 bases from V and 6 from J; bases not matched to a gene: 5. CDR1 and CDR2 (germline): ENHRY, SYGVKD. This CDR3 is CAISDGRTGDGYTF. CDR3 coding DNA: TGTGCCATCAGTGACGGGAGGACAGGGGATGGCTACACCTTC.

The chain joins TRBV14 to TRBJ1-5; 9 bases are shared with TRBD1. CDR3 length: 14 amino acids. Trimming cost V 3 bases and J 7 bases; bases outside gene matches: 4. The germline CDR1 and CDR2 sequences are SGHDN and FVKESK. CDR3 sequence (DNA): TGTGCCAGCAGCCAGGACAGGGGACCACAGCCCCAGCATTTT. Translation gives CASSQDRGPQPQHF. Complete variable domain (other parts from reference TRBV14 and TRBJ1-5): EAGVTQFPSHSVIEKGQTVTLRCDPISGHDNLYWYRRVMGKEIKFLLHFVKESKQDESGMPNNRFLAERTGGTYSTLKVQPAELEDSGVYFCASSQDRGPQPQHFGDGTRLSIL.

The chain has TRBV5-1 and TRBJ1-3; 9 bases match TRBD1. Trimming took 4 bases from V and 4 from J; bases not matched to a gene: 6. The CDR3 totals 15 residues. Germline loops: CDR1 SGHRS, CDR2 YFSETQ. CDR3 sequence (DNA): TGCGCCAGCAGCCTGGATGGACAGGGGGGAAACACCATATATTTT. Protein sequence: CASSLDGQGGNTIYF.

The chain employs TRBV5-1 and TRBJ1-1, with D maybe TRBD1 (5 bases). The CDR3 covers 14 residues. V lost 0 bases to trimming and J lost 4 bases, with 10 bases between them. The germline V gene has CDR1 SGHRS and CDR2 YFSETQ. The CDR3 loop reads CASSLATGATEAFF. The CDR3 DNA sequence: TGCGCCAGCAGCTTGGCCACAGGAGCCACTGAAGCTTTCTTT.

The chain has TRBV19 and TRBJ1-1, with TRBD1 matching 9 bases. The CDR3 has 14 amino acids. The V gene's germline CDR1 is LNHDA and CDR2 SQIVND (reference sequence). J lost 7 bases, V lost 7 bases, and 10 bases had no gene match. The CDR3 is CASNPTGGFGEAFF. The CDR3 nucleotides are TGTGCCAGTAACCCCACAGGGGGCTTCGGTGAAGCTTTCTTT.

In DNA form, the CDR3 reads TGTGCCAGCTCACCCTCGCGGGGCAATCAGCCCCAGCATTTT. This sequence encodes CASSPSRGNQPQHF. The chain links TRBV18 to TRBJ1-5; D remains ambiguous. Trimming took 3 bases from V and 2 from J, leaving 8 bases between them. Germline V CDR1 and CDR2: KGHSH, LQKENI. The CDR3 has 14 residues.

V usage is TRBV6-5 and J usage is TRBJ1-1, with 8 nucleotides matching TRBD1. Germline loops: CDR1 MNHEY, CDR2 SVGAGI. The V gene end was trimmed by 6 bases and the J gene end by 0 bases; junction bases not matched to a gene: 3. The CDR3 extends over 14 amino acids. CDR3 bases: TGTGCCAGCAGATGGACAGGGATGAACACTGAAGCTTTCTTT. The encoded protein is CASRWTGMNTEAFF.

The chain employs TRBV28 and TRBJ1-5; D unresolved. Per germline, CDR1 MDHEN and CDR2 SYDVKM. The CDR3 is made up of 14 amino acids. The germline V and J ends were trimmed by 6 bases and 0 bases, with 9 bases remaining between them. The CDR3 loop reads CASSQQISNQPQHF. CDR3 DNA sequence: TGTGCCAGCAGCCAACAGATTAGCAATCAGCCCCAGCATTTT.

This clone was detected only once. The chain has TRBV12-3 or TRBV12-4 and TRBJ1-1; TRBD1 is a possible D gene (6 bases). V was trimmed by 3 bases and J by 4 bases, leaving 9 bases between them. The CDR3 contains 13 residues. CDR3 sequence: CASSFSGVTEAFF. The CDR3 bases are TGTGCCAGCAGTTTTTCAGGGGTCACTGAAGCTTTCTTT.

The chain uses TRBV2 and TRBJ1-6; 8 bases are shared with TRBD1. The germline CDR1 and CDR2 sequences are SNHLY and FYNNEI. The CDR3 has 16 amino acids. With V trimmed by 4 bases and J by 6 bases, 8 bases remained unmatched. The CDR3 bases are TGTGCCAGCAGTGCAGAGAGACAGGGGAGTAATTCACCCCTCCACTTT. Its translation is CASSAERQGSNSPLHF. Full variable domain (outside the CDR3, taken from reference TRBV2 and TRBJ1-6): EPEVTQTPSHQVTQMGQEVILRCVPISNHLYFYWYRQILGQKVEFLVSFYNNEISEKSEIFDDQFSVERPDGSNFTLKIRSTKLEDSAMYFCASSAERQGSNSPLHFGNGTRLTVT.

DNA of the CDR3: TGTGCCAGCAGTATCGTGCGGGAGTCTAACTATGGCTACACCTTC. Its protein product is CASSIVRESNYGYTF. The rearrangement uses TRBV2 and TRBJ1-2, with no clear D. V lost 5 bases and J lost 0, with 13 bases in between. CDR1 SNHLY and CDR2 FYNNEI come from the germline V gene. This CDR3 comprises 15 residues.

V and J are TRBV11-2 and TRBJ2-7; D is unclear. V was pared by 2 bases and J by 2 bases, with 13 bases between. Germline lookup yields CDR1 SGHAT and CDR2 FQNNGV. The CDR3 is made up of 15 amino acids. The CDR3 is CASSLFPGLAYEQYF. The CDR3 bases are TGTGCCAGCAGCTTATTTCCAGGTCTTGCCTACGAGCAGTACTTC.

This clone has only a few counts. This chain links TRBV15 with TRBJ1-5, with no clear D. This CDR3 comprises 16 residues. Deletions cut 0 bases from V and 3 bases from J, with 12 bases between. Germline V gives CDR1 LNHNV, CDR2 YYDKDF (reference sequence). CDR3 in DNA: TGTGCCACCAGCAGAGAGCGTGGGAGGCCCAATCAGCCCCAGCATTTT. Encoded protein: CATSRERGRPNQPQHF.

The CDR3: CASSYYSYTEAFF. The CDR3 bases are TGTGCCAGCAGTTATTACAGCTACACTGAAGCTTTCTTT. The rearrangement uses TRBV6-5 and TRBJ1-1, with D hard to call. The CDR3 is 13 amino acids. The germline gives CDR1 MNHEY, CDR2 SVGAGI. V lost 3 bases to trimming and J lost 3 bases, with 8 bases between them.

The chain employs TRBV6-5 and TRBJ1-2; no definite D call. The length of the CDR3 is 14 residues. Germline V gives CDR1 MNHEY, CDR2 SVGAGI. V was trimmed by 6 bases and J by 0 bases, leaving 11 bases between them. CDR3 loop: CASRRGTPNYGYTF. In nucleotides, the CDR3 is TGTGCCAGCAGGCGAGGAACACCTAACTATGGCTACACCTTC.

CDR3 sequence (DNA): TGTGCCAGCAGAGCCGGAGGGAACACTGAAGCTTTCTTT. It specifies CASRAGGNTEAFF. The gene calls are TRBV7-8 and TRBJ1-1; no reliable D call. CDR1 SGHVS and CDR2 FQNEAQ come from the germline V gene. There are 13 residues in the CDR3. V lost 6 bases and J lost 1, with 9 bases in between.

In its sample, this clone was seen once. The chain uses TRBV19 and TRBJ1-5, with a tentative D call TRBD1 (6 bases). Germline CDR1 and CDR2: LNHDA and SQIVND (reference sequence). CDR3 size: 19 residues. V lost 3 bases to trimming and J lost 2 bases, with 23 bases between them. The CDR3 reads CASSILRDTEGVGNQPQHF. The CDR3 DNA reads TGTGCCAGTAGTATTCTAAGGGACACCGAGGGGGTTGGCAATCAGCCCCAGCATTTT. The variable domain in full, with the rest retrieved from reference TRBV19 and TRBJ1-5, is DGGITQSPKYLFRKEGQNVTLSCEQNLNHDAMYWYRQDPGQGLRLIYYSQIVNDFQKGDIAEGYSVSREKKESFPLTVTSAQKNPTAFYLCASSILRDTEGVGNQPQHFGDGTRLSIL.

This clone has just a few counts. CDR3 coding DNA: TGTGCCAGCACCGGGTCCTGGCGGTCACCCCTCCACTTT. As protein: CASTGSWRSPLHF. The rearrangement joins TRBV19 to TRBJ1-6; D not certain. The germline CDR1 and CDR2 sequences are LNHDA and SQIVND (reference sequence). Deletions cut 9 bases from V and 10 bases from J, with 16 bases between. This CDR3 spans 13 amino acids.

This clone was counted a single time. The chain recombines TRBV9 with TRBJ2-3; 8 bases agree with TRBD1. This CDR3 contains 15 residues. Germline V gene lookup returns CDR1 SGDLS and CDR2 YYNGEE. Trimming cost V 2 bases and J 0 bases; bases outside gene matches: 2. CDR3 amino acids: CASSVRTGSTDTQYF. CDR3 nucleotide sequence: TGTGCCAGCAGCGTTAGGACAGGGAGCACAGATACGCAGTATTTT. The full variable domain, rest sourced from reference TRBV9 and TRBJ2-3, is DSGVTQTPKHLITATGQRVTLRCSPRSGDLSVYWYQQSLDQGLQFLIQYYNGEERAKGNILERFSAQQFPDLHSELNLSSLELGDSALYFCASSVRTGSTDTQYFGPGTRLTVL.

This rearrangement joins TRBV25-1 to TRBJ1-5, with a weak D call TRBD1 (6 bases). CDR3 length equals 16 residues. Germline V gene data show CDR1 as MGHDK and CDR2 as SYGVNS. V was clipped by 1 base and J by 3 bases, with 13 bases between them. In DNA, the CDR3 is TGTGCCAGCAGTGAATTTGGCAGGGGTGACAATCAGCCCCAGCATTTT. Protein sequence: CASSEFGRGDNQPQHF.

The chain joins TRBV5-6 to TRBJ1-2; 7 bases agree with TRBD1. The CDR3 is 14 residues long. Trimming cost V 4 bases and J 8 bases; bases outside gene matches: 11. The germline V gene has CDR1 SGHDT and CDR2 YYEEEE. The CDR3 reads CASSQDRTTLGYTF. The CDR3 coding sequence is TGTGCCAGCAGCCAGGACAGGACTACGCTGGGCTACACCTTC.